The clone carrying this T cell receptor (beta chain) has only a few counts. Its antigen is unknown. 60 Vbeta and 13 Jbeta primers were used in PCR. Original processing methods: A follow-up analysis tallied around 80 million unique TCR beta chains, about 10 million shared. TCRdb's table, derived via immunoSEQ multiplex PCR, lists solely in-frame clones and lacks some. V, J and clone size reflect that table, while D and trimming were determined from the DNA. Counted here are 200,000 to 250,000 clones, roughly three quarters occurring once; the ten biggest clones make up 1.7%. V was trimmed by 2 bases and J by 7 bases, leaving 8 bases between them. Germline values: CDR1 KGHSH, CDR2 LQKENI. This CDR3 region has 12 residues. This sample was included in a study of cytomegalovirus exposure and HLA in healthy donors. Whole-study results and caveats: The study put under 200 TCR beta chains on its list as cytomegalovirus-associated. A later examination showed that TCR association rates differed by HLA locus, with DRB1 most and HLA-C fewest.

The chain is built from TRBV18 and TRBJ1-2; D is possibly TRBD1 (6 bases). The sample comprised PBMCs. The source of this sequence is a man in his fifties or sixties in good health and CMV-seronegative. CDR3 sequence (DNA): TGTGCCAGCTCACCAAGACAGGCTGGCTACACCTTC. Translating gives CASSPRQAGYTF.